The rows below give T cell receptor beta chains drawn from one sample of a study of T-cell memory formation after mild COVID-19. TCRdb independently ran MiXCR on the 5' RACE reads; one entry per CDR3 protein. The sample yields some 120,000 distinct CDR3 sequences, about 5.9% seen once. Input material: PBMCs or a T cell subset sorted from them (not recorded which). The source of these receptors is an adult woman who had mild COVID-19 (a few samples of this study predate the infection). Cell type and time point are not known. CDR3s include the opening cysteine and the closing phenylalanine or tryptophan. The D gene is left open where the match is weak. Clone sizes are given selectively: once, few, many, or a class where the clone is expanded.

CDR3 DNA: TGTGCCAGCTCACCTGGGGGCGGGCACACTGAAGCTTTCTTT
CDR3 protein: CASSPGGGHTEAFF
J gene: TRBJ1-1
D gene: -
clone size: few
V gene: TRBV18

CDR3 DNA: TGCAGTGCTAACGGGCAGTTAAGGGATAATTCACCCCTCCACTTT
CDR3 protein: CSANGQLRDNSPLHF
J gene: TRBJ1-6
D gene: -
clone size: many
V gene: TRBV20-1

CDR3 DNA: TGTGCCAGCAGCCAAGACGGGATCTCAGATACGCAGTATTTT
CDR3 protein: CASSQDGISDTQYF
J gene: TRBJ2-3
D gene: -
clone size: few
V gene: TRBV7-8

CDR3 DNA: TGTGCCAGCAGCCGCAATACCGGGGCCTACGAGCAGTACTTC
CDR3 protein: CASSRNTGAYEQYF
J gene: TRBJ2-7
D gene: -
clone size: few
V gene: TRBV3-1

CDR3 DNA: TGCGCCAGCAGCTTGGGATGGGGGGGTTCGGCCTACGAGCAGTACTTC
CDR3 protein: CASSLGWGGSAYEQYF
J gene: TRBJ2-7
D gene: TRBD2
clone size: many
V gene: TRBV5-1

CDR3 DNA: TGCAGCGTTCGTGTGGTTGTCAGCACTAACTATGGCTACACCTTC
CDR3 protein: CSVRVVVSTNYGYTF
J gene: TRBJ1-2
D gene: -
clone size: few
V gene: TRBV29-1

CDR3 DNA: TGTGCCAGCAGCAATTCAGGGGGGTGGTCCTACAATGAGCAGTTCTTC
CDR3 protein: CASSNSGGWSYNEQFF
J gene: TRBJ2-1
D gene: -
clone size: -
V gene: TRBV5-4

CDR3 DNA: TGTGCCAGTAAACTTACGACTAATGAAAAACTGTTTTTT
CDR3 protein: CASKLTTNEKLFF
J gene: TRBJ1-4
D gene: -
clone size: -
V gene: TRBV6-5

CDR3 DNA: TGTGCCAGCAGCTTACAGGTTAGCACAGATACGCAGTATTTT
CDR3 protein: CASSLQVSTDTQYF
J gene: TRBJ2-3
D gene: -
clone size: -
V gene: TRBV7-2

CDR3 DNA: TGCAGTGCTAGAGATTCAGGACAGGGATCCCTTAACTATGGCTACACCTTC
CDR3 protein: CSARDSGQGSLNYGYTF
J gene: TRBJ1-2
D gene: TRBD1
clone size: many
V gene: TRBV20-1

CDR3 DNA: TGTGCCAGCAGCGCAGGACAGGGGATTCACGAGCAGTACTTC
CDR3 protein: CASSAGQGIHEQYF
J gene: TRBJ2-7
D gene: TRBD1
clone size: -
V gene: TRBV7-9

CDR3 DNA: TGTGCCAGCAGCCCGGATGGGGGGAGGAGTTGGCTGTTTTTT
CDR3 protein: CASSPDGGRSWLFF
J gene: TRBJ1-4
D gene: -
clone size: few
V gene: TRBV12-3/TRBV12-4

CDR3 DNA: TGTGCCAGCAGCTTAGATAGCCTCGGTCAGCCCCAGCATTTT
CDR3 protein: CASSLDSLGQPQHF
J gene: TRBJ1-5
D gene: -
clone size: few
V gene: TRBV7-6

CDR3 DNA: TGTGCCAGCAGTTTGGACAGGGATCAGCCCCAGCATTTT
CDR3 protein: CASSLDRDQPQHF
J gene: TRBJ1-5
D gene: TRBD1
clone size: many
V gene: TRBV12-3/TRBV12-4

CDR3 DNA: TGTGCCAGCAGTGAACTAGGGGGGGAGAACATTCAGTACTTC
CDR3 protein: CASSELGGENIQYF
J gene: TRBJ2-4
D gene: -
clone size: -
V gene: TRBV2

CDR3 DNA: TGCAGTGCTACGAGGGGGGACAAGAGGTCCTACGAGCAGTACTTC
CDR3 protein: CSATRGDKRSYEQYF
J gene: TRBJ2-7
D gene: -
clone size: many
V gene: TRBV20-1

CDR3 DNA: TGTGCCAGCAGCCAAAAGGTGGGGGCCACTGAAGCTTTCTTT
CDR3 protein: CASSQKVGATEAFF
J gene: TRBJ1-1
D gene: -
clone size: -
V gene: TRBV12-3/TRBV12-4

CDR3 DNA: TGTGCCAGCAGCTTGCCCGAAAGACTAGTGTGGGATGAGCAGTTCTTC
CDR3 protein: CASSLPERLVWDEQFF
J gene: TRBJ2-1
D gene: -
clone size: few
V gene: TRBV5-5

CDR3 DNA: TGCAGTGCTAGAGATCCACGGAGTGGATTAAAGAACACTGAAGCTTTCTTT
CDR3 protein: CSARDPRSGLKNTEAFF
J gene: TRBJ1-1
D gene: -
clone size: -
V gene: TRBV20-1

CDR3 DNA: TGCAGCGTTGAATCCCGCGATACCTACAATGAGCAGTTCTTC
CDR3 protein: CSVESRDTYNEQFF
J gene: TRBJ2-1
D gene: -
clone size: many
V gene: TRBV29-1

CDR3 DNA: TGTGCCAGCTCACCACCTTCCGGGACGAGCAATCAGCCCCAGCATTTT
CDR3 protein: CASSPPSGTSNQPQHF
J gene: TRBJ1-5
D gene: -
clone size: -
V gene: TRBV18

CDR3 DNA: TGTGCCAGCAGCCCCGGACCCGCCCTGAACACTGAAGCTTTCTTT
CDR3 protein: CASSPGPALNTEAFF
J gene: TRBJ1-1
D gene: -
clone size: -
V gene: TRBV5-5

CDR3 DNA: TGTGCCAGCACCCCGGACAGAAGAGAGACTGAAGCTTTCTTT
CDR3 protein: CASTPDRRETEAFF
J gene: TRBJ1-1
D gene: -
clone size: many
V gene: TRBV7-9

CDR3 DNA: TGCGCCAGCACGTTGGGGGACCGCGAGACCCAGTACTTC
CDR3 protein: CASTLGDRETQYF
J gene: TRBJ2-5
D gene: -
clone size: many
V gene: TRBV5-1

CDR3 DNA: TGTGCCAGCAGTCTTCCCGGGACGCACACCGGGGAGCTGTTTTTT
CDR3 protein: CASSLPGTHTGELFF
J gene: TRBJ2-2
D gene: -
clone size: many
V gene: TRBV11-1

CDR3 DNA: TGTGCCAGCACTGCCGGGACAGGGTTTCATGAGCAGTTCTTC
CDR3 protein: CASTAGTGFHEQFF
J gene: TRBJ2-1
D gene: TRBD1
clone size: many
V gene: TRBV12-3/TRBV12-4

CDR3 DNA: TGTGCCAGCAGCTCATTAGCAAGGAGCACAGATACGCAGTATTTT
CDR3 protein: CASSSLARSTDTQYF
J gene: TRBJ2-3
D gene: -
clone size: few
V gene: TRBV7-3

CDR3 DNA: TGTGCCACCAGTGATTTTTCCGGCGGGGGGGCCTCCGATACGCAGTATTTT
CDR3 protein: CATSDFSGGGASDTQYF
J gene: TRBJ2-3
D gene: TRBD2
clone size: many
V gene: TRBV24-1

CDR3 DNA: TGTGCCAGCAGTTACTCGGGGTGGGGGGAGACAAATTATGATGAGCAGTTCTTC
CDR3 protein: CASSYSGWGETNYDEQFF
J gene: TRBJ2-1
D gene: -
clone size: few
V gene: TRBV6-6

CDR3 DNA: TGCGCCAGCACTTCCGGGGCAGCGAACACCGGGGAGCTGTTTTTT
CDR3 protein: CASTSGAANTGELFF
J gene: TRBJ2-2
D gene: -
clone size: -
V gene: TRBV4-1

CDR3 DNA: TGCGCCAGCAGCTTGGCCAAGATAGCAGGGGGGCTCACAGATACGCAGTATTTT
CDR3 protein: CASSLAKIAGGLTDTQYF
J gene: TRBJ2-3
D gene: -
clone size: -
V gene: TRBV5-1

CDR3 DNA: TGTGCCAGCAGCTTAGTAACGGGGGCCGGGACAAGCAATCAGCCCCAGCATTTT
CDR3 protein: CASSLVTGAGTSNQPQHF
J gene: TRBJ1-5
D gene: -
clone size: -
V gene: TRBV7-2

CDR3 DNA: TGTGCCAGCAGTGTGGAACAGGCCGGAAATCAGCCCCAGCATTTT
CDR3 protein: CASSVEQAGNQPQHF
J gene: TRBJ1-5
D gene: -
clone size: few
V gene: TRBV2

CDR3 DNA: TGTGCCAGCAGCTTCCGACAGGGGCAAGATACGCAGTATTTT
CDR3 protein: CASSFRQGQDTQYF
J gene: TRBJ2-3
D gene: TRBD1
clone size: -
V gene: TRBV7-2

CDR3 DNA: TGCGCCAGCAGCCAGCCAGGAGAAATGGTCAATGAGCAGTTCTTC
CDR3 protein: CASSQPGEMVNEQFF
J gene: TRBJ2-1
D gene: -
clone size: -
V gene: TRBV4-1

CDR3 DNA: TGTGCCAGCAGTTTGCTTGGATTTCTAGCCAAAAACATTCAGTACTTC
CDR3 protein: CASSLLGFLAKNIQYF
J gene: TRBJ2-4
D gene: -
clone size: many
V gene: TRBV12-3/TRBV12-4

CDR3 DNA: TGCGCCAGCAGCCCTAACACAGGGGGAAACACCATATATTTT
CDR3 protein: CASSPNTGGNTIYF
J gene: TRBJ1-3
D gene: -
clone size: -
V gene: TRBV5-1

CDR3 DNA: TGTGCCAGCAGCTCGTGGGTTCTGAGGGGCCGACCCAATCAGCCCCAGCATTTT
CDR3 protein: CASSSWVLRGRPNQPQHF
J gene: TRBJ1-5
D gene: -
clone size: many
V gene: TRBV7-2

CDR3 DNA: TGCGCCAGCAGCTTGGGGCGGACCGAAACTGGCGAGCAGTACTTC
CDR3 protein: CASSLGRTETGEQYF
J gene: TRBJ2-7
D gene: -
clone size: many
V gene: TRBV5-1

CDR3 DNA: TGTGCCAGCAGACCGAGCGGGTCCAACACCGGGGAGCTGTTTTTT
CDR3 protein: CASRPSGSNTGELFF
J gene: TRBJ2-2
D gene: -
clone size: few
V gene: TRBV3-1

CDR3 DNA: TGTGCCAGTAGGGGGGACTTGCTGGATGTCATTCAGTACTTC
CDR3 protein: CASRGDLLDVIQYF
J gene: TRBJ2-4
D gene: -
clone size: few
V gene: TRBV19

CDR3 DNA: TGTGCCAGCAGCTTAGGAGGGGGTCGAATCTACGAGCAGTACTTC
CDR3 protein: CASSLGGGRIYEQYF
J gene: TRBJ2-7
D gene: -
clone size: -
V gene: TRBV13

CDR3 DNA: TGCGCCAGCAGCCAAGATCAGGGGCGGGATACGCAGTATTTT
CDR3 protein: CASSQDQGRDTQYF
J gene: TRBJ2-3
D gene: -
clone size: many
V gene: TRBV4-1

CDR3 DNA: TGCAGTGCTAGAGATGGGGAGGCGGGGGCCACTGAAGCTTTCTTT
CDR3 protein: CSARDGEAGATEAFF
J gene: TRBJ1-1
D gene: -
clone size: few
V gene: TRBV20-1

CDR3 DNA: TGCAGCGTTGGGAGGACTTACTACAATGAGCAGTTCTTC
CDR3 protein: CSVGRTYYNEQFF
J gene: TRBJ2-1
D gene: -
clone size: many
V gene: TRBV29-1

CDR3 DNA: TGTGCCAGCAGCTTCGGGCTAGCGGGTAACAATGAGCAGTTCTTC
CDR3 protein: CASSFGLAGNNEQFF
J gene: TRBJ2-1
D gene: TRBD2
clone size: many
V gene: TRBV7-2

CDR3 DNA: TGCAGTGTTCCTTTGGAGACCCAGTACTTC
CDR3 protein: CSVPLETQYF
J gene: TRBJ2-5
D gene: -
clone size: many
V gene: TRBV20-1

CDR3 DNA: TGTGCCAGCTCACCAAGGCGGGCTGAGACCCAGTACTTC
CDR3 protein: CASSPRRAETQYF
J gene: TRBJ2-5
D gene: -
clone size: few
V gene: TRBV18